Shown below are 5 T cell receptor beta chains from a single sample sequenced in a study of blood T cell repertoires in COVID-19. Produced via immunoSEQ multiplex PCR; TCRdb's table is partial and in-frame only. The table has some 180,000 clones, 70% to 85% seen once. The sequenced material came from PBMCs or T cells enriched from blood (not recorded which). The receptor source for this set is a woman between 65 and 79 years old in a cohort exposed to, infected with or recovered from COVID-19 (not recorded which).

This sequence joins TRBV11-3 and TRBJ2-7; D is perhaps TRBD2 (5 bases). Trimming took off 1 base at V and 2 bases at J, with 9 bases between the two ends. The CDR3 runs 14 residues. Germline V gene lookup returns CDR1 SGHNT and CDR2 YENEEA. The CDR3 DNA is TGTGCCAGCAGCTTAGCCAGCGGACCCTACGAGCAGTACTTC. Translating it yields CASSLASGPYEQYF.

In its sample, this clone was seen once. The chain uses TRBV6-5 and TRBJ2-5; 8 positions agree with TRBD2. Germline V gene data show CDR1 as MNHEY and CDR2 as SVGAGI. CDR3 length equals 16 residues. Trimming at V came to 0 bases and at J to 2 bases, leaving 5 bases not matched to a gene. CDR3 DNA sequence: TGTGCCAGCAGTTACTCGACGGGAGGGGGGCAAGAGACCCAGTACTTC. This sequence encodes CASSYSTGGGQETQYF.

This clone occurred a few times. The genes are TRBV28 and TRBJ1-2; TRBD1 agrees at 7 bases. CDR1 and CDR2 (germline): MDHEN, SYDVKM. This CDR3 is 14 amino acids long. The V segment lost 6 bases and the J segment 4 bases; nucleotides outside the gene matches: 8. The CDR3 DNA sequence: TGTGCCAGCAGGCTCCCGGGACAGAGCTATGGCTACACCTTC. Its translation is CASRLPGQSYGYTF.

The V and J genes are TRBV7-2 and TRBJ2-7; a possible D gene is TRBD1 (5 bases). CDR3 length: 16 amino acids. The germline CDR1 and CDR2 sequences are SGHTA and FQGNSA. Trimming shortened V by 5 bases and J by 2 bases, and 19 bases separated the two germline ends. The CDR3 loop reads CASSGRGSSTTYEQYF. As DNA, the CDR3 is TGTGCCAGCAGCGGAAGGGGTAGCAGTACGACCTACGAGCAGTACTTC.

Points on this clone: At the DNA level, this CDR3 is encoded by other sequences in the same sample as well. V is TRBV7-3 and J is TRBJ2-3; 10 bases map to TRBD2. V lost 3 bases to trimming and J lost 6 bases; unmatched junction nucleotides: 6. The CDR3 contains 15 residues. CDR1 is SGHTA and CDR2 is FQGTGA in the germline V gene. CDR3 in DNA: TGTGCCAGCAGCTTTATAGCGGGAGGAAGGGATACGCAGTATTTT. This encodes CASSFIAGGRDTQYF.